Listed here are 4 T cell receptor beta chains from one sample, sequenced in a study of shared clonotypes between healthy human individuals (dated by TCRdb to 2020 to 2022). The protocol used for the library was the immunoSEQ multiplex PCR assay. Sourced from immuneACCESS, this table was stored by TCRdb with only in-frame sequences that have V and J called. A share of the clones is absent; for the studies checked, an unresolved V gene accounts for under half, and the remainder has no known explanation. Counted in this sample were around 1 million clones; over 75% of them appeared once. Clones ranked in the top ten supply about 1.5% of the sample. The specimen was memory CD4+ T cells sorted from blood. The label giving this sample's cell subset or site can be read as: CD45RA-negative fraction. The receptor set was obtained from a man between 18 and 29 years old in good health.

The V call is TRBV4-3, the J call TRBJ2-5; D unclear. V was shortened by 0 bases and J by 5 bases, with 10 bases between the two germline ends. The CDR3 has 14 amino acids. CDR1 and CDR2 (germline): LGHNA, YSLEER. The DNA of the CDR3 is TGCGCCAGCAGCCAAGATCTCCATAGGGAGACCCAGTACTTC. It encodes CASSQDLHRETQYF.

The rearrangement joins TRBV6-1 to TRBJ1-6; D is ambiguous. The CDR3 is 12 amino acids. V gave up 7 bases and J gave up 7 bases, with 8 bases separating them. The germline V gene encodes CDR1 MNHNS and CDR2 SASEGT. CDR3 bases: TGTGCCAGCACACAGAACAATTCACCCCTCCACTTT. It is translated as CASTQNNSPLHF.

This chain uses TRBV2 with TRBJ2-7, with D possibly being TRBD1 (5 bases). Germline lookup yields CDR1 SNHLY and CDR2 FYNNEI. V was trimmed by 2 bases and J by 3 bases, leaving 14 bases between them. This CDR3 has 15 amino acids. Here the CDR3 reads CASSERGRENYEQYF. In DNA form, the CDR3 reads TGTGCCAGCAGTGAAAGGGGCAGGGAAAACTACGAGCAGTACTTC.

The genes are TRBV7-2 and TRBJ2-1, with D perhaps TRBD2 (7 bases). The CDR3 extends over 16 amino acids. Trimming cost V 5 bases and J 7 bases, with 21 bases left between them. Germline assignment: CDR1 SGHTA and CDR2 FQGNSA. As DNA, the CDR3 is TGTGCCAGCAGCATATCGGGGGGTGGCAGGGGAAATGAGCAGTTCTTC. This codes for CASSISGGGRGNEQFF.